This TCR beta chain was found in a study of regulatory T cells in long-lasting Graves disease. Trimming took 8 bases from V and 2 from J, leaving 18 bases between them. Germline CDR1 SQVTM, CDR2 ANQGSEA. The CDR3 covers 14 residues. Time point specified: newly diagnosed GD, antithyroid drugs for less than 3 months. Following extraction of RNA from PBMCs, that RNA was used to make the TCR library. In its sample, this clonotype was seen a few times. For TCR beta, libraries came from iRepertoire HTBI primers and Arm-PCR of CDR3 regions. TCRdb recomputed calls from the multiplex PCR reads with MiXCR, one row per CDR3 protein. Of more than 450,000 distinct CDR3 sequences listed, 9.5% to 15% were seen once; the top ten hold roughly 9.3%. These records were also assigned to another study, of T cells in Graves' hyperthyroidism and ophthalmopathy.

The TCR sequence derives from a woman aged 25 to 39 with Graves disease. The material sequenced was peripheral blood mononuclear cells (PBMCs), taken at new diagnosis, from a patient treated with antithyroid drugs. The rearrangement joins TRBV29-1 to TRBJ2-5; no reliable D call. The CDR3 loop reads CSHAVKAGQETQYF. For the CDR3, the DNA is TGCAGCCACGCCGTCAAAGCAGGACAAGAGACCCAGTACTTC.